This T cell receptor beta chain was identified during a study of blood T cell repertoires in COVID-19. Across the study: The origin of the acute and convalescent COVID-19 samples was the United States, Italy and Spain.

With 5 bases removed from V and 5 bases from J, the gap between germline ends came to 16 bases. Germline CDR1 reads GTSNPN; CDR2 reads SVGIG (reference sequence). This CDR3 region has 15 residues. In the original processing: For nucleated cells, counts were estimated from reference gene primer amplification. Measured with immunoSEQ multiplex PCR; TCRdb has only the in-frame clones, and not every one. That table is the source of V, J and clone size, and D and trimming were worked out from the DNA. The table includes approximately 190,000 clones, 82% detected once. This sequence was found in a woman aged 30 to 39 with acute or convalescent COVID-19. Sequenced sample: peripheral blood. V is TRBV30 and J is TRBJ1-6, with D maybe TRBD1 (5 bases). The CDR3 sequence: CAWRVWGGDNSPLHF. CDR3 nucleotides: TGTGCCTGGCGCGTATGGGGCGGTGATAATTCACCCCTCCACTTT.